A single sample gave rise to the 29 T cell receptor beta chains below, sequenced in a study of human CD8 memory T cell subsets. Construction of TCR beta libraries was accomplished by means of UMI-labeled 5' RACE. TCRdb re-called the 5' RACE reads and gives one entry per CDR3 protein, without DNA. The sample holds about 6,500 distinct CDR3 sequences. Source material: CD8+ stem-like memory T cells (TSCM and TCM) sorted from PBMCs. Documented subset: stem-like memory CD8 T cells (TSTEM), CCR7+ PD-1- TIGIT-. Receptors originate from a human donor in good health.

CDR3 loop: CASIPTGGNTEAFF. The chain combines TRBV12-3 or TRBV12-4 with TRBJ1-1; the D call from TCRdb, TRBD1, cannot be confirmed without DNA. The CDR3 is made up of 14 amino acids.

This sequence joins TRBV7-2 and TRBJ2-1; TCRdb reports TRBD2, a call that lacks DNA to check it against. The CDR3 totals 16 residues. Germline V CDR1 and CDR2: SGHTA, FQGNSA. CDR3 sequence reads: CASSSVLAGVRGEQFF.

This sequence joins TRBV7-9 and TRBJ1-2. CDR3 size: 13 residues. Looked up from germline, CDR1 is SEHNR and CDR2 is FQNEAQ (reference sequence). The CDR3 sequence is CASSHNSAYGYTF.

This clonotype shows up as medium-sized (0.01 to 0.1%) by frequency. The chain has TRBV7-9 and TRBJ1-3; the TCRdb D gene call, TRBD1, has no DNA to confirm it. CDR3 length: 16 residues. Germline CDR1 and CDR2: SEHNR and FQNEAQ (reference sequence). This CDR3 is CASSPGQANSGNTIYF. Using reference TRBV7-9 and TRBJ1-3 for the parts outside the CDR3, the full variable domain is DTGVSQNPRHKITKRGQNVTFRCDPISEHNRLYWYRQTLGQGPEFLTYFQNEAQLEKSRLLSDRFSAERPKGSFSTLEIQRTEQGDSAMYLCASSPGQANSGNTIYFGEGSWLTVV.

The chain links TRBV11-2 to TRBJ2-2; TCRdb names TRBD1, which stays unverified in the absence of DNA. The CDR3 totals 17 residues. CDR1 and CDR2 (germline): SGHAT, FQNNGV. The CDR3 loop reads CASSSPGTGPNTGELFF.

The genes are TRBV29-1 and TRBJ1-5. Per germline, CDR1 SQVTM and CDR2 ANQGSEA. The CDR3 covers 14 residues. The CDR3 here is CSVEESGGNQPQHF.

This chain connects TRBV11-2 to TRBJ2-7. Germline V CDR1 and CDR2: SGHAT, FQNNGV. This CDR3 has 14 amino acids. The CDR3 reads CASSLLQVSYEQYF.

Judged by frequency, this clonotype is medium-sized. The V and J genes are TRBV20-1 and TRBJ2-3; TCRdb outputs TRBD2, but without DNA this stays unchecked. The CDR3 runs to 13 residues. CDR1 and CDR2 (germline): DFQATT, SNEGSKA (reference sequence). The CDR3 sequence is CSAPLAVTDTQYF.

The chain carries TRBV7-7 and TRBJ2-7; TCRdb outputs TRBD1, but without DNA this stays unchecked. Germline CDR1 is SSHAT and CDR2 is FNYEAQ (reference sequence). The CDR3 spans 15 residues. The CDR3 protein is CASSSQRGPLYEQYF.

The rearrangement joins TRBV4-2 to TRBJ1-1; TCRdb's D call of TRBD1 is untestable without DNA. Germline CDR1 reads LGHNA; CDR2 reads YNFKEQ. The CDR3 totals 15 residues. The CDR3 protein is CASSQENRGPRYAFF.

The chain joins TRBV5-5 to TRBJ2-1; the TCRdb call, TRBD1, lacks DNA for checking. Germline V gene data show CDR1 as SGHKS and CDR2 as YYEKEE (reference sequence). The CDR3 covers 15 residues. This chain's CDR3 is CASSLETGGWNEQFF.

The chain links TRBV3-1 to TRBJ2-3; the D gene TCRdb calls, TRBD2, cannot be checked with no DNA. Germline V lookup: CDR1 LGHDT, CDR2 YNNKEL (reference sequence). The CDR3 length is 15 residues. CDR3 region: CASSQEFAGEDTQYF.

This clonotype registers medium-sized (0.01 to 0.1%) by frequency. This chain connects TRBV29-1 to TRBJ2-1; TCRdb's assignment of TRBD1 cannot be checked, as there is no DNA. There are 12 residues in the CDR3. Germline assignment: CDR1 SQVTM and CDR2 ANQGSEA. The CDR3 loop is CSVGQGINEQFF.

CDR3 loop: CASGDRLAVYNEQFF. This chain links TRBV27 with TRBJ2-1; lacking DNA, the TRBD1 call made by TCRdb goes unchecked. The CDR3 has 15 amino acids. CDR1 is MNHEY and CDR2 is SMNVEV in the germline V gene (reference sequence).

The rearrangement links TRBV19 to TRBJ2-7. The CDR3 loop spans 14 amino acids. Germline assignment: CDR1 LNHDA and CDR2 SQIVND (reference sequence). This CDR3 is CASSPAGTLYEQYF. The whole variable domain, filled in from reference TRBV19 and TRBJ2-7, reads DGGITQSPKYLFRKEGQNVTLSCEQNLNHDAMYWYRQDPGQGLRLIYYSQIVNDFQKGDIAEGYSVSREKKESFPLTVTSAQKNPTAFYLCASSPAGTLYEQYFGPGTRLTVT.

According to its frequency, this clonotype is medium-sized (0.01 to 0.1%). The genes are TRBV12-3 or TRBV12-4 and TRBJ1-1. CDR3 size: 14 residues. The CDR3 loop reads CASSLTGGGTEAFF.

The V call is TRBV27, the J call TRBJ2-7. This CDR3 contains 13 residues. Looked up from germline, CDR1 is MNHEY and CDR2 is SMNVEV (reference sequence). This CDR3 is CASRLEDAYEQYF.

J is TRBJ2-1 and V is TRBV11-2; TCRdb picks TRBD2, but there is no DNA to check that call. This CDR3 contains 15 residues. CDR1 is SGHAT and CDR2 is FQNNGV in the germline V gene. The CDR3 is CASSQLAGTGNEQFF.

The CDR3 sequence: CASSLLAGSTDTQYF. The chain combines TRBV11-2 with TRBJ2-3; the TRBD2 assignment by TCRdb is unverifiable without DNA. Germline assignment: CDR1 SGHAT and CDR2 FQNNGV. This CDR3 is 15 amino acids long.

This chain links TRBV5-6 with TRBJ2-5; TCRdb's assignment of TRBD2 cannot be checked, as there is no DNA. From germline, CDR1 is SGHDT and CDR2 YYEEEE. This CDR3 has 17 residues. The CDR3 loop reads CASSLRLAGGPGETQYF.

This clonotype is called large based on its frequency. This chain links TRBV28 with TRBJ2-3. Germline assignment: CDR1 MDHEN and CDR2 SYDVKM. CDR3 length: 15 amino acids. The CDR3 spells CASSLALPTVDTQYF.

This chain links TRBV12-3 or TRBV12-4 with TRBJ2-3; TCRdb's D call, TRBD1, is unchecked because there is no DNA. The CDR3 is 16 residues long. The CDR3 sequence is CASSFYQGISTDTQYF.

V is TRBV5-6 and J is TRBJ1-2; TCRdb's assignment of TRBD1 cannot be checked, as there is no DNA. Germline values: CDR1 SGHDT, CDR2 YYEEEE. There are 13 residues in the CDR3. This CDR3 reads CASVGTGGYGYTF.

The chain combines TRBV5-4 with TRBJ2-1; TCRdb's assignment of TRBD2 cannot be checked, as there is no DNA. The length of the CDR3 is 13 residues. From germline, CDR1 is SGHNT and CDR2 YYREEE (reference sequence). CDR3 in amino acids: CASSLASGQEQFF.

V usage is TRBV28 and J usage is TRBJ2-1; the D call from TCRdb, TRBD2, cannot be confirmed without DNA. CDR1 is MDHEN and CDR2 is SYDVKM in the germline V gene. The CDR3 loop spans 16 amino acids. The CDR3 protein is CASSPRLAGVNGEQFF.

This clonotype shows up as medium-sized by frequency. The chain carries TRBV5-5 and TRBJ2-2; the TCRdb call, TRBD1, lacks DNA for checking. CDR3 length: 12 amino acids. CDR1 is SGHKS, CDR2 YYEKEE, per germline (reference sequence). Here the CDR3 reads CASSLGGRWLFF.

This clonotype is classed as medium-sized by frequency. The chain combines TRBV5-1 with TRBJ2-3; TCRdb's D call of TRBD1 is untestable without DNA. The CDR3 is 15 amino acids. Per germline, CDR1 SGHRS and CDR2 YFSETQ. The CDR3 reads CASSSGEGAGDTQYF.

The chain is built from TRBV5-5 and TRBJ2-5; absent DNA, TCRdb's TRBD1 call cannot be checked. This CDR3 comprises 17 residues. Per the germline V gene, CDR1 is SGHKS and CDR2 is YYEKEE (reference sequence). CDR3 protein: CASSSVLPTGAQETQYF.

Measured by frequency, this clonotype is medium-sized. The rearrangement links TRBV20-1 to TRBJ2-2; the D call of TRBD2 rests on TCRdb alone, since no DNA is present to check it. Germline CDR1 reads DFQATT; CDR2 reads SNEGSKA (reference sequence). The CDR3 totals 15 residues. CDR3: CSARPGLADTGELFF.